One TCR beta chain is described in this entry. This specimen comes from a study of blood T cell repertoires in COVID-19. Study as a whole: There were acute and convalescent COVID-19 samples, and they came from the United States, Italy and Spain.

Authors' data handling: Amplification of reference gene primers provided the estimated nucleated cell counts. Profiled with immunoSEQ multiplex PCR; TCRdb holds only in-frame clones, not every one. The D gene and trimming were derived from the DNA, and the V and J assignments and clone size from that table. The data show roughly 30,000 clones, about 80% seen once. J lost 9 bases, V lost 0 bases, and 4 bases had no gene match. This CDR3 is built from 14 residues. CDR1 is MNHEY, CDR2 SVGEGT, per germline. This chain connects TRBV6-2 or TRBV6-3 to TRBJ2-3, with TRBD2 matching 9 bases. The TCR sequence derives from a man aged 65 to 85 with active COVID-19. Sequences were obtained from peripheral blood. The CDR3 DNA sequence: TGTGCCAGCAGTTACTCGGCTAGCGGGGTCACGCAGTATTTT. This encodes CASSYSASGVTQYF.